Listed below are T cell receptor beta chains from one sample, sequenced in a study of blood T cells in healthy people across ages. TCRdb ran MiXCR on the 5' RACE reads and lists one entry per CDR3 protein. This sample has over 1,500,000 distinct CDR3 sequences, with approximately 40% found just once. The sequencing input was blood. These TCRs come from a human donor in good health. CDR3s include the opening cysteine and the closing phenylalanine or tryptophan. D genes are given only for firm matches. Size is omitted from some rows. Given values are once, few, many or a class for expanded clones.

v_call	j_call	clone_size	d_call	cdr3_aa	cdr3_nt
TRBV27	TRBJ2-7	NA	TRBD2	CASKREGSYEQYF	TGTGCCAGCAAAAGGGAGGGCTCCTACGAGCAGTACTTC
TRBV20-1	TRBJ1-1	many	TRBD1	CSAQTGDTEAFF	TGCAGTGCCCAGACAGGGGACACTGAAGCTTTCTTT
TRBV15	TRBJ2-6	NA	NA	CAFIGGDYGYTFGSGTNVLTF	NA
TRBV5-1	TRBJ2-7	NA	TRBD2	CASSGAGTIIHEQDF	TGCGCCAGCAGCGGGGCGGGGACTATCATCCACGAGCAGGACTTC
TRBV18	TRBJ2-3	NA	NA	CASSPPRAGNADTQYF	TGTGCCAGCTCACCCCCCAGGGCGGGGAACGCAGATACGCAGTATTTT
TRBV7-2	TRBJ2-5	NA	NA	CASSLGIDGETQYF	TGTGCCAGCAGCTTAGGGATAGACGGAGAGACCCAGTACTTC
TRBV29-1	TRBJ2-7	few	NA	CSVHSTGTSTYEQYF	TGCAGCGTCCACTCAACCGGGACTTCAACCTACGAGCAGTACTTC
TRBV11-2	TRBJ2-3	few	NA	CASSSLFGQSDNTQYF	TGTGCCAGCAGCTCCCTCTTTGGACAATCCGACAATACGCAGTATTTT
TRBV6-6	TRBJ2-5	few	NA	CASITPQETQYF	TGTGCCAGCATTACGCCCCAAGAGACCCAGTACTTC
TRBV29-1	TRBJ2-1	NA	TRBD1	CSVGQSGGETQFF	TGCAGCGTTGGACAATCAGGGGGAGAGACCCAGTTCTTC
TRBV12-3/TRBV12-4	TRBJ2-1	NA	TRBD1	CASSWGTAGEQFF	TGTGCCAGCAGTTGGGGGACAGCTGGTGAGCAGTTCTTC
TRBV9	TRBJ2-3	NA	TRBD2	CASSEGTSGGGNTQYF	TGTGCCAGCAGCGAGGGGACTAGCGGGGGGGGGAATACGCAGTATTTT
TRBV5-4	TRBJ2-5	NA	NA	CASSLEGEPLVETQYF	TGTGCCAGCAGCTTAGAGGGAGAACCATTGGTGGAGACCCAGTACTTC
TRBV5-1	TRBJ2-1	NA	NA	CASSLGHETMRQFF	TGCGCCAGCAGCTTGGGACATGAGACAATGAGGCAGTTCTTC
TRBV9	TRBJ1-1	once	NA	CASSPTGTGRTEAFF	TGTGCCAGCAGCCCGACCGGGACCGGACGGACTGAAGCTTTCTTT
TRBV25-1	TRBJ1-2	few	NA	CASSEFRSGPDGYTF	TGTGCCAGCAGTGAATTTCGGTCGGGGCCGGATGGCTACACCTTC
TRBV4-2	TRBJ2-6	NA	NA	CASSQDEGDGANVLTF	TGTGCCAGCAGCCAAGATGAAGGGGACGGGGCCAACGTCCTGACTTTC
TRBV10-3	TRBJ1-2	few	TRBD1	CAISVTGDGYTF	TGTGCCATCAGCGTAACAGGGGATGGCTACACCTTC
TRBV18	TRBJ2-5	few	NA	CASSPGRLETQYF	TGTGCCAGCTCACCTGGACGCTTGGAGACCCAGTACTTC
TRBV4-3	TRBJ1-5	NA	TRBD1	CASSQGTGGCQPQHF	TGCGCCAGCAGCCAAGGGACAGGGGGCTGTCAGCCCCAGCATTTT
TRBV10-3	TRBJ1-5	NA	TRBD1	CAISGDRASNQPQHF	TGTGCCATCAGTGGGGACAGGGCGAGCAATCAGCCCCAGCATTTT
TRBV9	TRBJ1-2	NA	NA	CASSVESLGYGYTF	TGTGCCAGCAGCGTAGAATCGCTGGGCTATGGCTACACCTTC
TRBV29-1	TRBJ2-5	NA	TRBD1	CSVVDLNWTGGQETQYF	TGCAGCGTTGTGGATTTGAATTGGACAGGGGGCCAAGAGACCCAGTACTTC
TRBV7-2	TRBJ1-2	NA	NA	CASSLGGTRRGYTF	TGTGCCAGCAGCTTAGGGGGCACTAGAAGGGGCTACACCTTC
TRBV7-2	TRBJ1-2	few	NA	CASSVGSINYGYTF	TGTGCCAGCAGCGTAGGGTCAATTAACTATGGCTACACCTTC
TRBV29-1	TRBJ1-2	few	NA	CSTGGGNYGYTF	TGCAGCACTGGCGGAGGAAACTATGGCTACACCTTC
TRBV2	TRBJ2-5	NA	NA	CASSEVRAETQYF	TGTGCCAGCAGTGAAGTCAGAGCGGAGACCCAGTACTTC
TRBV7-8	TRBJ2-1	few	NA	CASSLEWGRGDNEQFF	TGTGCCAGCAGCTTAGAATGGGGGCGCGGCGACAATGAGCAGTTCTTC
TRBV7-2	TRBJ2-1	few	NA	CASSLTQGSSEQFF	TGTGCCAGCAGCTTAACACAGGGATCCAGTGAGCAGTTCTTC
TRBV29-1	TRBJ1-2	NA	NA	CSVMRGYGYTF	TGCAGCGTTATGCGAGGGTATGGCTACACCTTC
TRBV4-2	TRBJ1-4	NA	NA	CASSQDPVTEDRPFEKLFF	TGTGCCAGCAGCCAAGATCCAGTTACCGAAGACAGGCCTTTTGAAAAACTGTTTTTT
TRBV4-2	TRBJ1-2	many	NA	CASSQDWGDRNYGYTF	TGTGCCAGCAGCCAAGATTGGGGTGACAGGAACTATGGCTACACCTTC
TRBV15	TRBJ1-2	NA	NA	CATSRDADYTF	TGTGCCACCAGCAGAGATGCCGACTACACCTTC
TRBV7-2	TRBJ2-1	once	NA	CASSLGLGHYNEQFF	TGTGCCAGCAGCTTAGGTCTGGGACACTACAATGAGCAGTTCTTC
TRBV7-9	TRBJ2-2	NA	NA	CASSLDADRHVTGELFF	TGTGCCAGCAGCTTAGACGCCGACAGGCACGTCACCGGGGAGCTGTTTTTT
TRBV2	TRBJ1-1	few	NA	CASSLQGLGNTEAFF	TGTGCCAGCAGTCTACAGGGTTTAGGGAACACTGAAGCTTTCTTT
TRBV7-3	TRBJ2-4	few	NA	CASSHDGGGGDENIQYF	TGTGCCAGCAGCCATGATGGGGGAGGGGGGGACGAAAACATTCAGTACTTC
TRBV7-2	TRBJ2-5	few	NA	CASSLIWRRRSQETQYF	TGTGCCAGCAGCTTAATCTGGCGAAGACGCTCCCAAGAGACCCAGTACTTC
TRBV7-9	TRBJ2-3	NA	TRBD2	CASSLAGLALDTQYF	TGTGCCAGCAGCTTAGCGGGACTAGCATTAGATACGCAGTATTTT
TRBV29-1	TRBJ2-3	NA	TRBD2	CSAPTPTSGGPSSTDTQYF	TGTAGCGCTCCTACCCCGACTAGCGGGGGCCCTAGTAGTACAGATACGCAGTATTTT
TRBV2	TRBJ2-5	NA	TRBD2	CASSEGASGGRETQYF	TGTGCCAGCAGTGAAGGGGCTAGCGGGGGCCGCGAGACCCAGTACTTC
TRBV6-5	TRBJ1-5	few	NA	CASWGPNQPQHF	TGTGCCAGCTGGGGTCCCAATCAGCCCCAGCATTTT
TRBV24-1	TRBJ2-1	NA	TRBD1	CATSDLQAGGEKQFF	TGTGCCACCAGTGATTTGCAAGCAGGGGGTGAGAAGCAGTTCTTC
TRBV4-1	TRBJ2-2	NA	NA	CASSQDRHLNTGELFF	TGCGCCAGCAGCCAAGATCGGCATCTGAACACCGGGGAGCTGTTTTTT
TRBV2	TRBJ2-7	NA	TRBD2	CASSPTEERGRTYEQYF	TGTGCCAGCAGCCCCACGGAGGAGCGGGGGAGAACCTACGAGCAGTACTTC
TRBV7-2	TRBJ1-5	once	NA	CASSLSKGYSNQPQHF	TGTGCCAGCAGCTTATCAAAGGGCTACAGCAATCAGCCCCAGCATTTT
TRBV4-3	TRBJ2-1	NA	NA	CASSQDYRTVYNEQFF	TGCGCCAGCAGCCAAGACTACAGGACGGTATACAATGAGCAGTTCTTC
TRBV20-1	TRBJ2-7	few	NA	CSATGDTAFFEQYF	TGCAGTGCTACAGGGGACACGGCTTTTTTTGAGCAGTACTTC
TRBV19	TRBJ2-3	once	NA	CASSITVDLSTDTQYF	TGTGCCAGTAGTATAACAGTGGATTTAAGCACAGATACGCAGTATTTT
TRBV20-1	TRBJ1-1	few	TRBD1	CRADRGATEAFF	TGCAGGGCTGACAGGGGGGCCACTGAAGCTTTCTTT
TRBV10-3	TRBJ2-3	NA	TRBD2	CAISVGTSVTSDTQYF	TGTGCCATCAGCGTAGGGACTAGCGTTACTTCAGATACGCAGTATTTT
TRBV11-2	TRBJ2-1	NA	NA	CASRDGDSYNEQFF	TGTGCCAGCAGGGACGGGGACTCCTACAATGAGCAGTTCTTC
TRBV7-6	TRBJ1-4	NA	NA	CASSPGPPFNNEKLFF	TGTGCCAGTAGCCCGGGACCTCCTTTTAATAATGAAAAACTGTTTTTT
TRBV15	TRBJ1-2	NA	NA	CATSRDWGIGYTF	TGTGCCACCAGCAGAGATTGGGGGATAGGCTACACCTTC
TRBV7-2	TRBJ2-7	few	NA	CASSTRNRFYEQYF	TGTGCCAGCAGCACTAGAAACAGATTCTACGAGCAGTACTTC
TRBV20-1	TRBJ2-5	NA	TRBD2	CSASPPSGQETQYF	TGCAGTGCTAGCCCTCCTAGCGGGCAAGAGACCCAGTACTTC
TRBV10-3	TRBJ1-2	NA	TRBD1	CAIHRGNYGYTF	TGTGCCATTCACAGGGGGAACTATGGCTACACCTTC